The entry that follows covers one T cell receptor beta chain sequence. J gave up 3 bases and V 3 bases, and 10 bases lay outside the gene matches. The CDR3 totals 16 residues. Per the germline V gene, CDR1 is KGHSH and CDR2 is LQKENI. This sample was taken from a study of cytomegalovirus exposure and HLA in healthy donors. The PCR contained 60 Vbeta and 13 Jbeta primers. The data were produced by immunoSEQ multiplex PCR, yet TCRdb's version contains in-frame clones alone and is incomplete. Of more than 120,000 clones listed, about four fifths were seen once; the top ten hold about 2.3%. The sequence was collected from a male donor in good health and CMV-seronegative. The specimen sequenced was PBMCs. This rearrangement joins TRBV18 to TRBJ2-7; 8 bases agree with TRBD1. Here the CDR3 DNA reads TGTGCCAGCTCACCCAGACCGGGACAGGTCGTCTACGAGCAGTACTTC. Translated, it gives CASSPRPGQVVYEQYF.